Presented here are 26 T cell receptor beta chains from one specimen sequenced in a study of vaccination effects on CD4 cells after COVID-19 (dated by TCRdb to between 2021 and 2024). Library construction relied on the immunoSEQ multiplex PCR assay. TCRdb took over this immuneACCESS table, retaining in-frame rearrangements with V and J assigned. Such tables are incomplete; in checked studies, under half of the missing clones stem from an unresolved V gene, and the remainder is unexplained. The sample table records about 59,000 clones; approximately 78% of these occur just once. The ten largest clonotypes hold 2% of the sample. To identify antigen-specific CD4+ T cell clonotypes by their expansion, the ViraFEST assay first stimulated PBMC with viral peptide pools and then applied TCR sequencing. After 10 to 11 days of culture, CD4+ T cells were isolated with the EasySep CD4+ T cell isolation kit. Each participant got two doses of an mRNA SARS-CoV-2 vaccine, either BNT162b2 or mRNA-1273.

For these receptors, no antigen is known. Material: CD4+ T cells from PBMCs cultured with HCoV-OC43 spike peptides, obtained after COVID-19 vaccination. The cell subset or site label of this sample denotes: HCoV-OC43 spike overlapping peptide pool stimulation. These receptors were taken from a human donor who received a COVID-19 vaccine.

In DNA form, the CDR3 reads TGTGCCAGCAGCCCGGCTAGCGGAAACCAAGAGACCCAGTACTTC. Residues: CASSPASGNQETQYF. This chain uses TRBV7-2 with TRBJ2-5; 7 positions agree with TRBD2. This CDR3 spans 15 amino acids. V shed 5 bases and J 0 bases; nucleotides not matched to a gene: 6. Germline V CDR1 and CDR2: SGHTA, FQGNSA.

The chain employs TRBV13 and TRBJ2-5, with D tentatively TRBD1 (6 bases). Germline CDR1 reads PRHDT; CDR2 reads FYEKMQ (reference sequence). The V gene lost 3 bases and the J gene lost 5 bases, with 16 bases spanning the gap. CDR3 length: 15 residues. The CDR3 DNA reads TGTGCCAGCAGCTTCGGTGGCCGCAGGGGTGAGACCCAGTACTTC. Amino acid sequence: CASSFGGRRGETQYF.

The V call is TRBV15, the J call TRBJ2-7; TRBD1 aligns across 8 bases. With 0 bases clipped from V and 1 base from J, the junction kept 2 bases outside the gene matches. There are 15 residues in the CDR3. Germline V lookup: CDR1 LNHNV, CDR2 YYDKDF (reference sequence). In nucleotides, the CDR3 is TGTGCCACCAGCAGAGACAGGGGGCCTTCCTACGAGCAGTACGTC. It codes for CATSRDRGPSYEQYV.

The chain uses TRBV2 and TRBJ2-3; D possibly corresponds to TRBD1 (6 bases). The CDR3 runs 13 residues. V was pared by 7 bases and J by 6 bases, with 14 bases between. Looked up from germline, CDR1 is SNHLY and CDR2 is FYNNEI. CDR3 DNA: TGTGCCAGCAAGGGGGAACTCCGGGATACGCAGTATTTT. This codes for CASKGELRDTQYF.

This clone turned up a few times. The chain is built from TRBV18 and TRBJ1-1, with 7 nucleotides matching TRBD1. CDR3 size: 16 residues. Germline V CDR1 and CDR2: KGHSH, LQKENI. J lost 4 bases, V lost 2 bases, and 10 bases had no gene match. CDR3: CASSPYSTAGGTEAFF. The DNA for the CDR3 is TGTGCCAGCTCACCATACTCAACGGCAGGGGGCACTGAAGCTTTCTTT.

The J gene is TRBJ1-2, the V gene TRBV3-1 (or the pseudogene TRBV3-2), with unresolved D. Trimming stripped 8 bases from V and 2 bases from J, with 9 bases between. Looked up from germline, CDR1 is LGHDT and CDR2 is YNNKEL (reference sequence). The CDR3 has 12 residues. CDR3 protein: CASGGENYGYTF. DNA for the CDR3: TGTGCCAGCGGTGGGGAAAACTATGGCTACACCTTC.

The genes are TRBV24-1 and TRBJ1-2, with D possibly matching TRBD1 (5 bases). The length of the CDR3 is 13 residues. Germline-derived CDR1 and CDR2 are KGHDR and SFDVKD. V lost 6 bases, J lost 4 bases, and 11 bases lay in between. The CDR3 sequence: CATSPGAAYGYTF. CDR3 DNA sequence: TGTGCCACCAGTCCCGGGGCAGCCTATGGCTACACCTTC.

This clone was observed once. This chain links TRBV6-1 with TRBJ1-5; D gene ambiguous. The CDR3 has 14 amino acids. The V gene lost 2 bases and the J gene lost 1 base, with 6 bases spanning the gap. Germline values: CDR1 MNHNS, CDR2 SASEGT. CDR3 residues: CASSEFGSNQPQHF. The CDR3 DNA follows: TGTGCCAGCAGTGAATTTGGAAGCAATCAGCCCCAGCATTTT.

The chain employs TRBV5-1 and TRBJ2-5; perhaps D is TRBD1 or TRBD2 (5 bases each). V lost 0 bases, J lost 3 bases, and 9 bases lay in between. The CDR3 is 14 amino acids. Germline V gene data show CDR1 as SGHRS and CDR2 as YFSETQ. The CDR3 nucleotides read TGCGCCAGCAGCTTGGTTGGGACGGAAGAGACCCAGTACTTC. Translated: CASSLVGTEETQYF. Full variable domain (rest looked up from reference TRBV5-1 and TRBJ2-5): KAGVTQTPRYLIKTRGQQVTLSCSPISGHRSVSWYQQTPGQGLQFLFEYFSETQRNKGNFPGRFSGRQFSNSRSEMNVSTLELGDSALYLCASSLVGTEETQYFGPGTRLLVL.

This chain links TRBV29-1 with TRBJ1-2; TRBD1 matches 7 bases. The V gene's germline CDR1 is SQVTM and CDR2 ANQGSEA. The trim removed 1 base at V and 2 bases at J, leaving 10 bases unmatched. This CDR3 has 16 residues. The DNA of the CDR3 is TGCAGCGTTGAAGGATTACGGGACAGCGTGAACTATGGCTACACCTTC. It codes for CSVEGLRDSVNYGYTF. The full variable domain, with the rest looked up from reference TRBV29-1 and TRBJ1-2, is SAVISQKPSRDICQRGTSLTIQCQVDSQVTMMFWYRQQPGQSLTLIATANQGSEATYESGFVIDKFPISRPNLTFSTLTVSNMSPEDSSIYLCSVEGLRDSVNYGYTFGSGTRLTVV.

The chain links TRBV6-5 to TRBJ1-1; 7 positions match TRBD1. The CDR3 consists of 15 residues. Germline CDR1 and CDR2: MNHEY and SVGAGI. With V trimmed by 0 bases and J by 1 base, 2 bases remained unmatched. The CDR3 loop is CASSYSRQGNTEAFF. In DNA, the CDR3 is TGTGCCAGCAGTTACTCGCGACAGGGGAACACTGAAGCTTTCTTT.

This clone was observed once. The DNA for the CDR3 is TGTGCTAGTGGTTTTGGGACGGGGGGGCCGAGTGAGCAGTTCTTC. This encodes CASGFGTGGPSEQFF. The chain uses TRBV12-5 and TRBJ2-1; 8 bases line up with TRBD2. The trim removed 3 bases at V and 9 bases at J, leaving 10 bases unmatched. Germline V gene data show CDR1 as LGHNT and CDR2 as FRNRAP. This CDR3 has 15 amino acids.

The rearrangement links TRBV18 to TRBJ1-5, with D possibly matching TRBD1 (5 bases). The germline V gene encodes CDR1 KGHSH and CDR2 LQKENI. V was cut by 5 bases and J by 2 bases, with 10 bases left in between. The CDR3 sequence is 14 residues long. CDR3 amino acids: CASSVGGGNQPQHF. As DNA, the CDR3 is TGTGCCAGCTCAGTCGGGGGTGGCAATCAGCCCCAGCATTTT.

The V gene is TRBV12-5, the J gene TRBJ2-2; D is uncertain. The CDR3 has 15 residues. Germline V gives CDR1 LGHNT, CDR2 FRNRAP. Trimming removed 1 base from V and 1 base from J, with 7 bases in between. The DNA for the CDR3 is TGTGCTAGTGGTTTGGGGGCAGGGAACACCGGGGAGCTGTTTTTT. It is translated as CASGLGAGNTGELFF.

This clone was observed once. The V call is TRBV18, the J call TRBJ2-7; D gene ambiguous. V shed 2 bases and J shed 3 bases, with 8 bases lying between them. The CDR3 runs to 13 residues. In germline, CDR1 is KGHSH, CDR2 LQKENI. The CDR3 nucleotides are TGTGCCAGCTCACCAGCCCAAAACTACGAGCAGTACGTC. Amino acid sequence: CASSPAQNYEQYV.

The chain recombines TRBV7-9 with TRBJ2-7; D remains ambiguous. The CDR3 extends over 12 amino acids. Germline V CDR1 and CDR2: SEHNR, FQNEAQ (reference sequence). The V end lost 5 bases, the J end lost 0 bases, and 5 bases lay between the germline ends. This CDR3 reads CASSRNSYEQYV. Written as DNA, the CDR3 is TGTGCCAGCAGCCGAAACTCCTACGAGCAGTACGTC.

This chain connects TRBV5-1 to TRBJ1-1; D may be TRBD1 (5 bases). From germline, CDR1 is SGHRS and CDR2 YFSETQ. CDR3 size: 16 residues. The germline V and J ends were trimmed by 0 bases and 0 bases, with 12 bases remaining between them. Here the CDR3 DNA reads TGCGCCAGCAGCTTGGCCGCTGCGACAGTGAACACTGAAGCTTTCTTT. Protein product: CASSLAAATVNTEAFF.

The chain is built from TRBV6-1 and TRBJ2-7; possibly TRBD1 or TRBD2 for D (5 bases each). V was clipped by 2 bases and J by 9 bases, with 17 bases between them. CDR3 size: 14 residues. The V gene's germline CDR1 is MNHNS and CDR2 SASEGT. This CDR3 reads CASSEWDGRLGQYV. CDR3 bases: TGTGCCAGCAGTGAATGGGACGGCAGGCTAGGGCAGTACGTC.

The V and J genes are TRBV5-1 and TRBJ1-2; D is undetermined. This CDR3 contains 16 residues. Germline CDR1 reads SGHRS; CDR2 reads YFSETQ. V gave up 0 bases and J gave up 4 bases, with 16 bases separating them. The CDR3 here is CASSLAGRPGSYGYTF. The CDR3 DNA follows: TGCGCCAGCAGCTTGGCCGGTAGGCCCGGGAGCTATGGCTACACCTTC. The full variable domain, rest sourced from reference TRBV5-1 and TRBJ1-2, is KAGVTQTPRYLIKTRGQQVTLSCSPISGHRSVSWYQQTPGQGLQFLFEYFSETQRNKGNFPGRFSGRQFSNSRSEMNVSTLELGDSALYLCASSLAGRPGSYGYTFGSGTRLTVV.

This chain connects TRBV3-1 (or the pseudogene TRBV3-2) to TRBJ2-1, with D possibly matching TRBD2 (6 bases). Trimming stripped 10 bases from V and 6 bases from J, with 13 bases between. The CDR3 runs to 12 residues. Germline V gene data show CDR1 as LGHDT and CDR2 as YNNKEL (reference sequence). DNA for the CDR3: TGTGCCACCGGGCAGCGGGCCAATGAGCAGTTCTTC. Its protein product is CATGQRANEQFF.

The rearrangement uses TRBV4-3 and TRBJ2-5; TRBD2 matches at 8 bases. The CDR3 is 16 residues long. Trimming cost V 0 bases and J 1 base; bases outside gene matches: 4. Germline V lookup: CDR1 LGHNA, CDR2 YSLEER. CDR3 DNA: TGCGCCAGCAGCCAAGAAGCCGGGGGGGCCCAAGAGACCCAGTACTTC. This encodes CASSQEAGGAQETQYF.

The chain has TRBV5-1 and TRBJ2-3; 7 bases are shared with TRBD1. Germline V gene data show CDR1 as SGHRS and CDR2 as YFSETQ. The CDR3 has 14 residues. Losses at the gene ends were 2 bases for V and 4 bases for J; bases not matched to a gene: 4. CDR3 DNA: TGCGCCAGCAGCTTAAGACAGGGACCAGATACGCAGTATTTT. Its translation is CASSLRQGPDTQYF. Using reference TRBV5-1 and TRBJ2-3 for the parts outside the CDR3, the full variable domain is KAGVTQTPRYLIKTRGQQVTLSCSPISGHRSVSWYQQTPGQGLQFLFEYFSETQRNKGNFPGRFSGRQFSNSRSEMNVSTLELGDSALYLCASSLRQGPDTQYFGPGTRLTVL.

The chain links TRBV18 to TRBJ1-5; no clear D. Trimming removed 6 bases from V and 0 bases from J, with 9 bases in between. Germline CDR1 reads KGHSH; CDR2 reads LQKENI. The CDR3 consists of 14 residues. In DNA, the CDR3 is TGTGCCAGCTCCTTAGGGAATAGCAATCAGCCCCAGCATTTT. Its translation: CASSLGNSNQPQHF.

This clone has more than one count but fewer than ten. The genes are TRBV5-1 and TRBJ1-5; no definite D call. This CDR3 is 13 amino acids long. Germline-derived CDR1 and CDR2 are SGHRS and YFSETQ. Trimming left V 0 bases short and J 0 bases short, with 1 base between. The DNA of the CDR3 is TGCGCCAGCAGCTTGGATAGCAATCAGCCCCAGCATTTT. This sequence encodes CASSLDSNQPQHF.

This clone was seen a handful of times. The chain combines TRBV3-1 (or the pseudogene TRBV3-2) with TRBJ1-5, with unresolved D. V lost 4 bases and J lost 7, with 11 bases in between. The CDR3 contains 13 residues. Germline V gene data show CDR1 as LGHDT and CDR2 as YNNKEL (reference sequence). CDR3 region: CASSLSGGQPQHF. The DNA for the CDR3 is TGTGCCAGCAGCCTGTCGGGAGGGCAGCCCCAGCATTTT.

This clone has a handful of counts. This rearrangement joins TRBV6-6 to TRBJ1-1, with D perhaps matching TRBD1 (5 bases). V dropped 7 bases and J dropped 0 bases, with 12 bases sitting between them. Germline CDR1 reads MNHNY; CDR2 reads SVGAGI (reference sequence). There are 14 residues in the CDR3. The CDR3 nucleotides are TGTGCCAGCATAAGACAGAACATGAACACTGAAGCTTTCTTT. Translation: CASIRQNMNTEAFF.